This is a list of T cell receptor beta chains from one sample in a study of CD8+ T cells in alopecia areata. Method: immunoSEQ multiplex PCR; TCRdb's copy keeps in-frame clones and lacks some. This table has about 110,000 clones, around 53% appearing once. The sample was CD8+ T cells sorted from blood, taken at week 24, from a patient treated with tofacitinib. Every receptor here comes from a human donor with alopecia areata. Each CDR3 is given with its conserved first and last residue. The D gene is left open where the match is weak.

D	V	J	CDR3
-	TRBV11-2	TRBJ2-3	CAGRRPGADTQYF
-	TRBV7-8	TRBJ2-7	CASSFSGRVYEQYF
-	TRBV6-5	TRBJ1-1	CASSYNSDGNTEAFF
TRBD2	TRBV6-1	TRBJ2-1	CASSETAGGHSNEQFF
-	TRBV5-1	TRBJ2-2	CASSLRQAARTGELFF
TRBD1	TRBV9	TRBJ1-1	CASSVAFLGTGMSEAFF
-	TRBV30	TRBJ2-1	CAWSVARNEQFF
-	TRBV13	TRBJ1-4	CASSFGENEKLFF
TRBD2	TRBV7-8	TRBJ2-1	CASSLETSGSYNEQFF
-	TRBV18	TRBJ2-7	CASSPGTYEQYF
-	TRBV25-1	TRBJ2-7	CASSPGGVDEQYF
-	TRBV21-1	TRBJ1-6	CASLDSACSPLHF
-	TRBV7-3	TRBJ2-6	CASSLTGAPSSGANVLTF
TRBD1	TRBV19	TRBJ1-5	CASSPRQGGQPQHF
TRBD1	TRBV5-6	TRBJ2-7	CASSGNDRVSYEQYF
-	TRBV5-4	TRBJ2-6	CASSLGDVPGANVLTF
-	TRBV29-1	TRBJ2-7	CSVYGTDDSSYEQYF
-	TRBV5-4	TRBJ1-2	CASSSGAVYGYTF
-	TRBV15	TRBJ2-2	CATSYEGTGELFF
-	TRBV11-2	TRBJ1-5	CASSPTGDGNQPQHF
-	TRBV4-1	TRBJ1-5	CASSQGTDGYSNQPQHF
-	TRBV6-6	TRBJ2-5	CATTGGETQYF
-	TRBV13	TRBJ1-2	CASSENRGHGYTF
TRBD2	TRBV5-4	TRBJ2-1	CASSLSAGGYNEQFF
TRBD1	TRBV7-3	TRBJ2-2	CASSSTGGVTGELFF
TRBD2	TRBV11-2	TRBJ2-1	CASRLAGEQFF
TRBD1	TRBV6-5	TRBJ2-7	CASSYSRQGRYYEQYF
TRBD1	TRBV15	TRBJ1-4	CATSRDRVEKLFF
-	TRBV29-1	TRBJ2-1	CSVLGQKQFF
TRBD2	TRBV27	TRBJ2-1	CASSPAGGLYNEQFF
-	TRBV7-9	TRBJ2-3	CASSLVPQGPDTQYF
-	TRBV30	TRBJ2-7	CAWSVSLPYEQYF
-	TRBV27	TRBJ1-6	CASSFESPLSPLHF
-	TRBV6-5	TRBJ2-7	CASSYGTRVYEQYF
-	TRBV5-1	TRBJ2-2	CASNPDTGELFF
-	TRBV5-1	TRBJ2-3	CASSPRGREGYTDTQYF
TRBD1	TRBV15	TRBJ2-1	CATSSLQGVEQFF
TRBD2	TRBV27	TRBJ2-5	CASRWVSQGGETQYF
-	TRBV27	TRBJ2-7	CASSLRGPYEQYF
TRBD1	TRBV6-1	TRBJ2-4	CASSDPWDRRDIQYF
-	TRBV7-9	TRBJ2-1	CASSRIRDEQFF
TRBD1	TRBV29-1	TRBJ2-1	CSVEGTGGYNEQFF